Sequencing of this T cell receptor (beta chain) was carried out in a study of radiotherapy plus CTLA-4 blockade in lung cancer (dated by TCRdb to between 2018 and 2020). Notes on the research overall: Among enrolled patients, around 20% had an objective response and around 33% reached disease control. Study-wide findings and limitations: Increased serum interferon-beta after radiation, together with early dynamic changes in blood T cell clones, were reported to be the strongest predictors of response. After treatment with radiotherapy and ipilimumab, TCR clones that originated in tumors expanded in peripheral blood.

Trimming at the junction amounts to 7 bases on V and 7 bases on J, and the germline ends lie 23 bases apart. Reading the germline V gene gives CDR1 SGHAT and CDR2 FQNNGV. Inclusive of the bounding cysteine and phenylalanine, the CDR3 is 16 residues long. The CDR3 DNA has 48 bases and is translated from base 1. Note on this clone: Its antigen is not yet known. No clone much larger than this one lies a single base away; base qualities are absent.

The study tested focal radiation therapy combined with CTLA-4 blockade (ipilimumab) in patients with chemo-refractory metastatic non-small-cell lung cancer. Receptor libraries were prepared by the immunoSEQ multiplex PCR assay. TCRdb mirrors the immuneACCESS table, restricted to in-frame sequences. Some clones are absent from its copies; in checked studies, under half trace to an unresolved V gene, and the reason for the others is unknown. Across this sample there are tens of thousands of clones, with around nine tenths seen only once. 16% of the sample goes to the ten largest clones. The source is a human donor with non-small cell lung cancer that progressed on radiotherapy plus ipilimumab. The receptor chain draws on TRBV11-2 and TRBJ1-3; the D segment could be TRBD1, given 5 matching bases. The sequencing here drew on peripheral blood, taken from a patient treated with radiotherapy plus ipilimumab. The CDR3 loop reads CASTPGAGSNSNTIYF. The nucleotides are TGTGCCAGCACCCCAGGAGCAGGGTCTAATAGCAACACCATATATTTT.